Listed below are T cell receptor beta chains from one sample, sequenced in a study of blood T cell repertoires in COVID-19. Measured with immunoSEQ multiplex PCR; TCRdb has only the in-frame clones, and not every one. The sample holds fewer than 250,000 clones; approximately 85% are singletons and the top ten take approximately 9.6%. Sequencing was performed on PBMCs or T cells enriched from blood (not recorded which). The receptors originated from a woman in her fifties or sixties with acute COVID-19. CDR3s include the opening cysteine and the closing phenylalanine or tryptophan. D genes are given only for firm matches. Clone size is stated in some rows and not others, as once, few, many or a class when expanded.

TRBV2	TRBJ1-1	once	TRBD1	CAGRQGLGNTEAFF	TGTGCAGGGAGACAGGGGCTAGGGAACACTGAAGCTTTCTTT
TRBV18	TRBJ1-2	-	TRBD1	CASSNRPGQGNHYGYTF	TGTGCCAGCTCAAACAGACCGGGACAGGGTAACCACTATGGCTACACCTTC
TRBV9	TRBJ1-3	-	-	CASSVERGSGNTIYF	TGTGCCAGCAGCGTAGAACGGGGCTCTGGAAACACCATATATTTT
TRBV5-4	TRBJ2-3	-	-	CASSLRGPRTDTQYF	TGTGCCAGCAGCTTGAGGGGTCCTCGCACAGATACGCAGTATTTT
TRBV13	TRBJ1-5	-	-	CASSVGRTVGEPQHF	TGTGCCAGCAGCGTGGGGCGGACAGTGGGGGAGCCCCAGCATTTT
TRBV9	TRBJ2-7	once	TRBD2	CASSPRGGGDEQYF	TGTGCCAGCAGCCCCCGGGGGGGAGGCGACGAGCAGTACTTC
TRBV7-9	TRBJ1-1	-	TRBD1	CASSPPQGAYTEAFF	TGTGCCAGCAGCCCTCCACAGGGGGCCTACACTGAAGCTTTCTTT
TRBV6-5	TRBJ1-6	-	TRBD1	CASVGTGNSPLHF	TGTGCCAGCGTGGGGACAGGGAATTCACCCCTCCACTTT
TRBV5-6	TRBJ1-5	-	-	CASSLPGEDTPTPDQPQHF	TGTGCCAGCAGCCTGCCGGGGGAGGACACCCCAACCCCGGATCAGCCCCAGCATTTT
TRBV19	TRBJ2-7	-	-	CASSTTAPTVPEQYF	TGTGCCAGTAGTACCACGGCCCCGACAGTCCCCGAGCAGTACTTC
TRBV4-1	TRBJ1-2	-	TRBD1	CASSQPNYYRQGDYGYTF	TGCGCCAGCAGCCAACCGAATTATTATAGACAGGGGGACTATGGCTACACCTTC
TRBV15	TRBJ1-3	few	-	CATSRELLSSGNTIYF	TGTGCCACCAGCAGAGAACTCCTGAGCTCTGGAAACACCATATATTTT
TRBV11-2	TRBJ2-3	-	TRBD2	CASSLGASGDTDTQYF	TGTGCCAGCAGCTTAGGGGCTAGCGGGGACACAGATACGCAGTATTTT
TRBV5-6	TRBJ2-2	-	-	CASSLTGPNTGELFF	TGTGCCAGCAGCTTGACAGGCCCGAACACCGGGGAGCTGTTTTTT
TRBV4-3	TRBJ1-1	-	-	CASSQDGAIGTEAFF	TGCGCCAGCAGCCAAGATGGGGCCATTGGGACTGAAGCTTTCTTT
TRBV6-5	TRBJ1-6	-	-	CASSYSGGLNSPLHF	TGTGCCAGCAGTTACTCGGGGGGGTTGAATTCACCCCTCCACTTT
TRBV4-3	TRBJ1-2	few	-	CASSQESTGYYGYTF	TGCGCCAGCAGCCAAGAATCGACAGGATACTATGGCTACACCTTC
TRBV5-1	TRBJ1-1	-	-	CASSWTRGASDTEAFF	TGCGCCAGCAGCTGGACCCGGGGGGCGTCGGACACTGAAGCTTTCTTT
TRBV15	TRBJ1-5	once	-	CATSRDGQFNQPQHF	TGTGCCACCAGCAGAGATGGGCAGTTCAATCAGCCCCAGCATTTT
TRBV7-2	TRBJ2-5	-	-	CASSIRAGAGETQYF	TGTGCCAGCAGCATAAGGGCAGGGGCCGGGGAGACCCAGTACTTC
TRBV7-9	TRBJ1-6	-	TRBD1	CASSGRTGNNSPLHF	TGTGCCAGCAGCGGGAGGACAGGGAATAATTCACCCCTCCACTTT
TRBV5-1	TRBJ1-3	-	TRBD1	CASSRTGTNSGNTIYF	TGCGCCAGCAGCCGGACAGGGACCAACTCTGGAAACACCATATATTTT
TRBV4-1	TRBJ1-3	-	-	CASSHLSPGVLGNTIYF	TGCGCCAGCAGCCACCTCTCCCCGGGGGTATTAGGAAACACCATATATTTT
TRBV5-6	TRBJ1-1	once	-	CASSHGANTEAFF	TGTGCCAGCAGCCACGGAGCGAACACTGAAGCTTTCTTT
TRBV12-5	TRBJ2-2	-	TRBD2	CASGFGGSGAVAGELFF	TGTGCTAGTGGTTTCGGTGGTAGCGGGGCAGTCGCCGGGGAGCTGTTTTTT
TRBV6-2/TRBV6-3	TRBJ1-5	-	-	CASSGTYSNQPQHF	TGTGCCAGCAGCGGGACTTATAGCAATCAGCCCCAGCATTTT
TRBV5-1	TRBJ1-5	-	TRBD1	CASRLDRDQPQHF	TGCGCCAGCAGACTGGACAGGGATCAGCCCCAGCATTTT
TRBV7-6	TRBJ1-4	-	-	CASSLVPTSEEKLFF	TGTGCCAGCAGCTTAGTTCCGACTTCGGAGGAAAAACTGTTTTTT
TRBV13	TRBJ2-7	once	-	CASSSTAGGPYEQYF	TGTGCCAGCAGCTCCACGGCCGGGGGTCCCTACGAGCAGTACTTC
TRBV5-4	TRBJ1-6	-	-	CASSLGQDNSPLHF	TGTGCCAGCAGCTTGGGGCAGGATAATTCACCCCTCCACTTT
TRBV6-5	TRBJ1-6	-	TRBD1	CASSRQGANSPLHF	TGTGCCAGCAGTCGACAGGGAGCTAATTCACCCCTCCACTTT
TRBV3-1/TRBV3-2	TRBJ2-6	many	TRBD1	CASSHSGTAGANVLTF	TGTGCCAGCAGCCACAGTGGGACAGCTGGGGCCAACGTCCTGACTTTC
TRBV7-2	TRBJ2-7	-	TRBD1	CASSPRTGSPYEQYF	TGTGCCAGCAGCCCCCGGACAGGGTCCCCCTACGAGCAGTACTTC
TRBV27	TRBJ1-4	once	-	CASSFIGLEEKLFF	TGTGCCAGCAGTTTTATCGGGTTAGAAGAAAAACTGTTTTTT
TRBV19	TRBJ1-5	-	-	CASKFLGDNNQPQHF	TGTGCCAGTAAATTCTTAGGGGACAACAATCAGCCCCAGCATTTT
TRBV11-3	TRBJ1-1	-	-	CASSTGLMGDTEAFF	TGTGCCAGCAGCACTGGACTGATGGGAGACACTGAAGCTTTCTTT
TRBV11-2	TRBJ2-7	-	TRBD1	CASSLLTGGQGEQYF	TGTGCCAGCAGCCTCCTGACAGGGGGCCAGGGGGAGCAGTACTTC
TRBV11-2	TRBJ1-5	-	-	CASSLVRGQPQHF	TGTGCCAGCAGCTTAGTTAGGGGACAGCCCCAGCATTTT
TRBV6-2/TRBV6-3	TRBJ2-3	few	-	CASSYGGFEDTQYF	TGTGCCAGCAGTTACGGAGGGTTTGAAGATACGCAGTATTTT
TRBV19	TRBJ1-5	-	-	CASSIEGAGRRNQPQHF	TGTGCCAGTAGTATAGAAGGGGCAGGAAGGCGGAATCAGCCCCAGCATTTT
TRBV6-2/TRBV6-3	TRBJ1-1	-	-	CASSVHGPLNTEAFF	TGTGCCAGCAGTGTCCATGGGCCTTTGAACACTGAAGCTTTCTTT
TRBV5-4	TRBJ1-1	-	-	CASSLGAGRMNTEAFF	TGTGCCAGCAGCTTGGGAGCCGGCAGGATGAACACTGAAGCTTTCTTT
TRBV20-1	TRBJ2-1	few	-	CSAPLAVEQFF	TGCAGTGCCCCCCTTGCGGTTGAGCAGTTCTTC
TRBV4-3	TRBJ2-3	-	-	CASSQAGADTQYF	TGCGCCAGCAGCCAAGCGGGTGCAGATACGCAGTATTTT
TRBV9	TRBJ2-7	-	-	CASSVDSYGYEQYF	TGTGCCAGCAGCGTCGACTCTTACGGGTACGAGCAGTACTTC
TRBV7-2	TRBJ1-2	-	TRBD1	CASSPGQGAEYGYTF	TGTGCCAGCAGCCCGGGACAGGGGGCGGAGTATGGCTACACCTTC